Following are 3 T cell receptor beta chains from one sample sequenced in a study of cytomegalovirus exposure and HLA in healthy donors. Amplification used 60 Vbeta primers and 13 Jbeta primers. Method: immunoSEQ multiplex PCR; TCRdb's copy keeps in-frame clones and lacks some. The sample has approximately 150,000 clones, around 86% seen once; the top ten hold 4.1%. The sequenced sample was PBMCs. The receptors were sampled from a man between 50 and 59 years old in good health and CMV-seropositive.

This clone has a handful of counts. This sequence joins TRBV9 and TRBJ2-7; 11 bases map to TRBD1. The CDR3 has 12 residues. Per the germline V gene, CDR1 is SGDLS and CDR2 is YYNGEE. V dropped 3 bases and J dropped 7; count of bases not matched to a gene: 0. The CDR3 region is CASSGDRGEQYF. CDR3 nucleotide sequence: TGTGCCAGCAGCGGGGACAGGGGGGAGCAGTACTTC.

The chain uses TRBV5-1 and TRBJ1-2; D might be TRBD1 (5 bases). The CDR3 sequence is 12 residues long. The V gene lost 3 bases and the J gene lost 6 bases, with 9 bases spanning the gap. Germline V CDR1 and CDR2: SGHRS, YFSETQ. CDR3 coding DNA: TGCGCCAGCAGCTCATTCAGGGATGGCTACACCTTC. Its translation is CASSSFRDGYTF.

The rearrangement uses TRBV4-1 and TRBJ2-3; D not resolved. Per germline, CDR1 MGHRA and CDR2 YSYEKL. V lost 0 bases, J lost 0 bases, and 13 bases lay in between. This CDR3 spans 17 amino acids. The CDR3 sequence is CASSQDMWAPSTDTQYF. The CDR3 coding sequence is TGCGCCAGCAGCCAAGACATGTGGGCACCTAGCACAGATACGCAGTATTTT.